These 10 T cell receptor beta chains share one sample of origin, sequenced in a study of blood T cell repertoires in COVID-19. The table came from immunoSEQ multiplex PCR; TCRdb's copy has only in-frame clones and leaves some out. Of approximately 150,000 clones listed, about 85% are singletons. The sequencing sample was made of peripheral blood. The receptors originated from a human donor with acute or convalescent COVID-19. The donor label of this sample is uncertain.

The chain is built from TRBV5-1 and TRBJ1-1; D might be TRBD1 (6 bases). Trimming removed 2 bases at V and 0 bases at J, with 8 bases between. Germline V lookup: CDR1 SGHRS, CDR2 YFSETQ. There are 14 residues in the CDR3. This chain's CDR3 is CASSFSGVNTEAFF. CDR3 DNA sequence: TGCGCCAGCAGCTTTTCAGGGGTGAACACTGAAGCTTTCTTT.

This clone was seen only a few times. V usage is TRBV29-1 and J usage is TRBJ1-2; 9 bases agree with TRBD1. V trimming: 7 bases; J trimming: 6 bases; junction bases outside the gene matches: 6. The CDR3 loop spans 12 amino acids. From germline, CDR1 is SQVTM and CDR2 ANQGSEA. The CDR3: CSGFTGGHGYTF. The DNA for the CDR3 is TGCAGCGGCTTCACAGGGGGCCATGGCTACACCTTC.

The chain combines TRBV6-5 with TRBJ1-5, with D hard to call. The CDR3 has 14 residues. V was cut by 7 bases and J by 3 bases, with 13 bases left in between. Looked up from germline, CDR1 is MNHEY and CDR2 is SVGAGI. The CDR3 protein is CASNHRENNQPQHF. CDR3 nucleotide sequence: TGTGCCAGCAACCACCGGGAGAACAATCAGCCCCAGCATTTT.

The rearrangement joins TRBV9 to TRBJ2-7; 8 nucleotides align to TRBD1. Germline lookup yields CDR1 SGDLS and CDR2 YYNGEE. The CDR3 has 17 residues. V dropped 1 base and J dropped 6; count of bases not matched to a gene: 15. The CDR3 protein is CASSVYPKAGGSGEQYF. CDR3 coding DNA: TGTGCCAGCAGCGTATACCCTAAGGCAGGGGGCTCGGGCGAGCAGTACTTC.

As concerns this clone: At one end, the junction sequence differs from germline, possibly due to a read error. This rearrangement joins TRBV5-1 to TRBJ2-2, with D perhaps matching TRBD2 (6 bases). Germline CDR1 reads SGHRS; CDR2 reads YFSETQ. This CDR3 comprises 15 residues. CDR3 bases: TGCGCCAGCAGTTTGGGAGGCGGGACCACCGGGGAGCTGTTTTTT. Translation gives CASSLGGGTTGELFF.

V and J are TRBV11-1 and TRBJ2-3; 9 bases are a match to TRBD2. V was clipped by 4 bases and J by 2 bases; unmatched bases: 7. Germline values: CDR1 SGHAT, CDR2 FQDESV (reference sequence). The CDR3 runs 16 residues. The CDR3 coding sequence is TGTGCCAGCAGCTCGGGGACTAGCAGGGCCACAGATACGCAGTATTTT. Amino acids: CASSSGTSRATDTQYF.

This clone showed up just once. The gene calls are TRBV5-4 and TRBJ2-1; 7 bases fit TRBD1. CDR1 is SGHNT, CDR2 YYREEE, per germline (reference sequence). V trimming: 4 bases; J trimming: 7 bases; junction bases outside the gene matches: 2. The CDR3 extends over 12 amino acids. CDR3 DNA sequence: TGTGCCAGCAGCATGACAGGGAATGAGCAGTTCTTC. Translation: CASSMTGNEQFF.

Comment on this clone: Different DNA sequences within this sample yield the same CDR3. The V gene is TRBV5-4, the J gene TRBJ1-1; TRBD1 matches at 10 bases. Germline CDR1 SGHNT, CDR2 YYREEE (reference sequence). The CDR3 is 15 residues long. The V and J ends lost 4 bases and 0 bases, in that order; junction bases with no gene match: 3. CDR3 in amino acids: CASSPGQGMNTEAFF. The CDR3 DNA follows: TGTGCCAGCAGCCCGGGACAGGGGATGAACACTGAAGCTTTCTTT. Variable domain in full (rest from reference TRBV5-4 and TRBJ1-1): ETGVTQSPTHLIKTRGQQVTLRCSSQSGHNTVSWYQQALGQGPQFIFQYYREEENGRGNFPPRFSGLQFPNYSSELNVNALELDDSALYLCASSPGQGMNTEAFFGQGTRLTVV.

This clone appeared a few times. The chain joins TRBV6-2 or TRBV6-3 to TRBJ2-7, with TRBD2 as a possible D gene (6 bases). Germline V lookup: CDR1 MNHEY, CDR2 SVGEGT. The CDR3 has 15 residues. V was shortened by 0 bases and J by 2 bases, with 11 bases between the two germline ends. CDR3 nucleotides: TGTGCCAGCAGTTACTCGTGGGGGGAAACCTACGAGCAGTACTTC. This codes for CASSYSWGETYEQYF.

The chain carries TRBV4-2 and TRBJ1-5; the D is unclear. The CDR3 is made up of 16 amino acids. Germline assignment: CDR1 LGHNA and CDR2 YNFKEQ. Between the trimmed V and J ends, which lost 5 bases and 2 bases, there was a span of 16 bases. This CDR3 is CASSESGSGGNQPQHF. In DNA form, the CDR3 reads TGTGCCAGCAGCGAGTCAGGATCCGGGGGCAATCAGCCCCAGCATTTT.